The next 4 T cell receptor beta chains were all read from a single sample in a study of T cells after posttransplantation cyclophosphamide. The protocol was immunoSEQ multiplex PCR, while the TCRdb copy is restricted to in-frame clones and leaves out a portion. Altogether tens of thousands of clones were found in the sample, and no singletons occur. The sequenced sample consisted of PBMCs. These receptor sequences come from a man aged 40-49 years in good health, CMV-negative, and a related stem cell transplant donor.

This clone was counted at least ten times. The chain combines TRBV2 with TRBJ1-1; TRBD1 might be the D (5 bases). The CDR3 covers 14 residues. CDR1 is SNHLY, CDR2 FYNNEI, per germline. Deletions cut 3 bases from V and 5 bases from J, with 13 bases between. CDR3 protein: CASSDASGRTEAFF. In nucleotides, the CDR3 is TGTGCCAGCAGTGATGCGTCAGGGCGGACTGAAGCTTTCTTT.

This clone has ten or more counts. The chain carries TRBV10-3 and TRBJ2-7, with 8 bases that match TRBD2. V lost 0 bases and J lost 5; bases outside the gene matches: 6. The germline V gene encodes CDR1 ENHRY and CDR2 SYGVKD. This CDR3 comprises 15 residues. CDR3 in amino acids: CAISESGGAADEQYF. The DNA of the CDR3 is TGTGCCATCAGTGAGTCCGGGGGGGCGGCCGACGAGCAGTACTTC.

The sample holds many counts of this clone. The V call is TRBV11-3, the J call TRBJ2-7, with 8 bases fitting TRBD2. Unmatched junction bases numbered 9, after V lost 5 bases and J lost 3 bases. The CDR3 spans 15 residues. Per germline, CDR1 SGHNT and CDR2 YENEEA. In DNA form, the CDR3 reads TGTGCCAGCAGCGCACCCGGGACTAGTCTCTACGAGCAGTACGTC. It codes for CASSAPGTSLYEQYV.

This clone was detected only a few times. The V gene is TRBV6-5, the J gene TRBJ1-6, with a weak D call TRBD1 (6 bases). This CDR3 has 14 amino acids. Germline V lookup: CDR1 MNHEY, CDR2 SVGAGI. The V end lost 6 bases, the J end lost 10 bases, and 16 bases lay between the germline ends. CDR3 nucleotides: TGTGCCAGCAGGACACAGGGATATGGCTCACCCCTCCACTTT. This codes for CASRTQGYGSPLHF.